This T cell receptor (beta chain) was retrieved from a study of CXCR3-negative and CXCR3-positive naive CD8 T cells. General study results and limits: CXCR3-positive naive cells carried more hydrophobic TRB CDR3s than CXCR3-negative ones.

Those CD8+ T cells considered naive were CD45RO-CCR7+CD27+CD95-. The TRB cDNA libraries were prepared by 5' RACE with UMI labels. TCRdb reanalyzed the 5' RACE reads, giving one entry per CDR3 protein sequence and no DNA. Its table records about 62,000 distinct CDR3 sequences. The germline V gene encodes CDR1 SQVTM and CDR2 ANQGSEA. The CDR3 spans 14 residues. A remark on this clonotype: Antigen specificity is unknown.

This clonotype was sampled from a human donor in good health. Some clones in this sample may be carry-over from other donors' samples. The sample taken for sequencing was naive CXCR3- CD8+ T cells from blood. Subset indicated: CD45RO-CCR7+CD27+CD95- naive CD8+ T cells lacking CXCR3 (TNR3-). The chain has TRBV29-1 and TRBJ2-7; no DNA is available, so the TRBD1 call from TCRdb remains unchecked. CDR3 sequence: CSVATGTGVYEQYF.